The 31 T cell receptor beta chains below all came from one sample that was sequenced in a study of shared T cell receptors in the human thymus. Clones were sequenced by immunoSEQ multiplex PCR, and TCRdb holds only the in-frame ones, with some missing. The sample has some 400,000 clones; 95% are singletons. Sequencing was performed on thymocytes. These TCRs come from a human donor.

This chain uses TRBV10-3 with TRBJ2-3; 8 bases align to TRBD2. The length of the CDR3 is 14 residues. After removal of 6 bases from V and 4 bases from J, the junction contained 6 bases not matched to a gene. Germline values: CDR1 ENHRY, CDR2 SYGVKD. The CDR3 reads CAIRGGLEPDTQYF. CDR3 in DNA: TGTGCCATCAGGGGGGGACTAGAACCAGATACGCAGTATTTT.

A word on this clone: One end of the junction varies from germline; a read error may be responsible. This chain links TRBV28 with TRBJ2-2; 11 nucleotides align to TRBD1. Germline CDR1 reads MDHEN; CDR2 reads SYDVKM. This CDR3 is 19 amino acids long. Here the CDR3 reads CASRLSRGTGGINTGELFF. The CDR3 DNA reads TGTGCCAGCAGGTTATCGCGTGGGACAGGGGGAATTAACACCGGGGAGCTGTTTTTT.

The J gene is TRBJ2-7, the V gene TRBV28, with 7 nucleotides matching TRBD1. V lost 7 bases and J lost 3; bases outside the gene matches: 9. The CDR3 runs to 14 residues. Germline assignment: CDR1 MDHEN and CDR2 SYDVKM. Here the CDR3 DNA reads TGTGCCAGCATTGCGACAGGGAGATTCTACGAGCAGTACTTC. Its translation is CASIATGRFYEQYF.

The rearrangement links TRBV7-2 to TRBJ2-2; 7 bases are shared with TRBD1. The CDR3 consists of 16 residues. Losses at the gene ends were 6 bases for V and 5 bases for J; bases not matched to a gene: 12. Germline V gene lookup returns CDR1 SGHTA and CDR2 FQGNSA. CDR3: CASSSRQGESTGELFF. CDR3 nucleotide sequence: TGTGCCAGCAGTTCAAGACAGGGTGAATCAACCGGGGAGCTGTTTTTT.

V usage is TRBV28 and J usage is TRBJ1-1; D remains unclear. The V gene's germline CDR1 is MDHEN and CDR2 SYDVKM. Trimming took off 2 bases at V and 6 bases at J, with 4 bases between the two ends. This CDR3 is built from 11 residues. Here the CDR3 reads CASSLNPEAFF. The CDR3 DNA follows: TGTGCCAGCAGTTTAAACCCTGAAGCTTTCTTT.

The chain joins TRBV28 to TRBJ1-1; 7 bases agree with TRBD1. The CDR3 loop spans 17 amino acids. The germline gives CDR1 MDHEN, CDR2 SYDVKM. With V trimmed by 2 bases and J by 3 bases, 12 bases remained unmatched. The CDR3 DNA sequence: TGTGCCAGCAGTTTACAGATACAGGGGCTTACGGACACTGAAGCTTTCTTT. It is translated as CASSLQIQGLTDTEAFF.

The CDR3: CAWSQDNSPLHF. CDR3 DNA: TGTGCCTGGTCTCAGGATAATTCACCCCTCCACTTT. This chain uses TRBV30 with TRBJ1-6; D remains ambiguous. This CDR3 contains 12 residues. Deletions cut 5 bases from V and 5 bases from J, with 7 bases between. Per the germline V gene, CDR1 is GTSNPN and CDR2 is SVGIG (reference sequence).

This chain uses TRBV25-1 with TRBJ2-1; 7 positions agree with TRBD2. The CDR3 runs to 15 residues. V shed 5 bases and J 6 bases; nucleotides not matched to a gene: 10. Germline values: CDR1 MGHDK, CDR2 SYGVNS. This CDR3 is CASSRRGGSPNEQFF. CDR3 coding DNA: TGTGCCAGCAGTAGGCGAGGCGGGAGTCCCAATGAGCAGTTCTTC.

This chain uses TRBV4-3 with TRBJ2-7; TRBD2 matches 16 bases. V gave up 4 bases and J gave up 3 bases; unmatched junction bases: 12. The CDR3 is 19 residues long. Germline lookup yields CDR1 LGHNA and CDR2 YSLEER. The CDR3 bases are TGCGCCAGCAGCCGAGGGACTAGCGGGAGGGGAGTGGAGTACTACGAGCAGTACTTC. Protein: CASSRGTSGRGVEYYEQYF.

This chain joins TRBV4-2 and TRBJ2-1; 7 positions agree with TRBD1. Trimming cost V 1 base and J 2 bases; bases outside gene matches: 5. CDR3 size: 16 residues. Germline V gives CDR1 LGHNA, CDR2 YNFKEQ. The CDR3 DNA reads as TGTGCCAGCAGCCAAGTCGAGGACAGGCCCTACAATGAGCAGTTCTTC. It encodes CASSQVEDRPYNEQFF.

This clone was counted only a few times. V is TRBV9 and J is TRBJ2-2; 9 bases agree with TRBD1. V dropped 0 bases and J dropped 5; count of bases not matched to a gene: 2. The CDR3 runs 15 residues. Germline-derived CDR1 and CDR2 are SGDLS and YYNGEE. CDR3 coding DNA: TGTGCCAGCAGCGTAGCGGGACAGGGAACCGGGGAGCTGTTTTTT. This codes for CASSVAGQGTGELFF.

This chain joins TRBV27 and TRBJ1-5; D not resolved. Between the trimmed V and J ends, which lost 6 bases and 0 bases, there was a span of 21 bases. CDR1 MNHEY and CDR2 SMNVEV come from the germline V gene (reference sequence). This CDR3 has 18 residues. This CDR3 reads CASRGSSLVLYSNQPQHF. The DNA of the CDR3 is TGTGCCAGCAGAGGGTCCTCCCTCGTTTTATATAGCAATCAGCCCCAGCATTTT.

The count of this clone is one. The chain is built from TRBV19 and TRBJ1-2; D call uncertain. There are 14 residues in the CDR3. CDR1 is LNHDA and CDR2 is SQIVND in the germline V gene (reference sequence). V lost 3 bases and J lost 4, with 12 bases in between. The CDR3 sequence: CASSISAFPYGYTF. The CDR3 region has the DNA TGTGCCAGTAGTATCTCGGCGTTCCCCTATGGCTACACCTTC.

The chain combines TRBV19 with TRBJ1-4, with a possible D match to TRBD1 (6 bases). Germline V gene lookup returns CDR1 LNHDA and CDR2 SQIVND (reference sequence). The CDR3 is made up of 17 amino acids. The ends were cut back, 5 bases at V and 2 bases at J, with 18 bases in the middle. DNA of the CDR3: TGTGCCAGTAGTCGAAGGACAGACAATGCGACTAATGAAAAACTGTTTTTT. Protein product: CASSRRTDNATNEKLFF.

V is TRBV7-3 and J is TRBJ2-1, with TRBD2 matching over 9 bases. J gave up 8 bases and V 4 bases, and 15 bases lay outside the gene matches. Germline V gives CDR1 SGHTA, CDR2 FQGTGA. This CDR3 comprises 17 residues. The CDR3 DNA follows: TGTGCCAGCAGCTCCCCAACCAGCGGGAGGCATCGCGATGAGCAGTTCTTC. This sequence encodes CASSSPTSGRHRDEQFF.

The V call is TRBV5-5, the J call TRBJ2-3; tentative D call: TRBD2 (6 bases). The CDR3 runs to 17 residues. V lost 0 bases to trimming and J lost 0 bases, with 14 bases between them. The germline CDR1 and CDR2 sequences are SGHKS and YYEKEE (reference sequence). CDR3 sequence: CASSLGRGGISTDTQYF. For the CDR3, the DNA is TGTGCCAGCAGCTTGGGGCGGGGCGGGATTAGCACAGATACGCAGTATTTT.

This chain connects TRBV7-3 to TRBJ2-3; no reliable D call. The CDR3 is 16 amino acids. CDR1 SGHTA and CDR2 FQGTGA come from the germline V gene. V was cut by 5 bases and J by 1 base, with 16 bases left in between. DNA for the CDR3: TGTGCCAGCAGCCAGGCGGTGAGACGGGGCACAGATACGCAGTATTTT. This gives the protein CASSQAVRRGTDTQYF.

The chain employs TRBV4-3 and TRBJ2-1; 12 bases are a match to TRBD2. Trimming removed 2 bases from V and 8 bases from J; junction bases left unmatched: 4. The V gene's germline CDR1 is LGHNA and CDR2 YSLEER. The CDR3 runs to 15 residues. The CDR3 nucleotides read TGCGCCAGCAGCCAACAGGCTAGCGGGAGGGATGAGCAGTTCTTC. Translated, it gives CASSQQASGRDEQFF.

The chain links TRBV28 to TRBJ2-1; D is possibly TRBD1 or TRBD2 (6 bases each). The CDR3 consists of 18 residues. V was trimmed by 2 bases and J by 4 bases, leaving 21 bases between them. Germline CDR1 is MDHEN and CDR2 is SYDVKM. CDR3 in amino acids: CASSLRDTRCSGYNEQFF. The CDR3 nucleotides are TGTGCCAGCAGTTTAAGGGACACCCGGTGTAGCGGATACAATGAGCAGTTCTTC. Together with reference TRBV28 and TRBJ2-1, the CDR3 gives the full variable domain: DVKVTQSSRYLVKRTGEKVFLECVQDMDHENMFWYRQDPGLGLRLIYFSYDVKMKEKGDIPEGYSVSREKKERFSLILESASTNQTSMYLCASSLRDTRCSGYNEQFFGPGTRLTVL.

This rearrangement joins TRBV4-2 to TRBJ1-2; D might be TRBD1 (6 bases). Germline V gives CDR1 LGHNA, CDR2 YNFKEQ. Trimming pared 3 bases from V and 8 bases from J, leaving 16 bases between. The length of the CDR3 is 14 residues. In nucleotides, the CDR3 is TGTGCCAGCAGCCAGGAATCCAGGGGCACCGGCTACACCTTC. The encoded protein is CASSQESRGTGYTF.

This chain uses TRBV28 with TRBJ1-5; the D is unclear. V was clipped by 6 bases and J by 8 bases, with 29 bases between them. Germline V gene lookup returns CDR1 MDHEN and CDR2 SYDVKM. The CDR3 has 18 residues. DNA for the CDR3: TGTGCCAGCAGCCCATTATCTCCCAAGGGAGGTAGTTCCGAGCCCCAGCATTTT. It is translated as CASSPLSPKGGSSEPQHF.

The rearrangement joins TRBV6-4 to TRBJ2-5, with TRBD2 matching 13 bases. Germline-derived CDR1 and CDR2 are MRHNA and SNTAGT. The CDR3 is 16 residues long. The trim removed 4 bases at V and 3 bases at J, leaving 5 bases unmatched. CDR3 coding DNA: TGTGCCAGCAGTGGGACTAGCGGGAGAGGGAAAGAGACCCAGTACTTC. It yields the protein CASSGTSGRGKETQYF.

As concerns this clone: At one end, the junction sequence differs from germline, possibly due to a read error. V gene TRBV10-1 combines with J gene TRBJ2-1, with 7 bases aligning to TRBD2. Germline-derived CDR1 and CDR2 are WNHNN and SYGVQD (reference sequence). This CDR3 has 15 residues. This chain's CDR3 is CASSDTLARANKQFF. The CDR3 bases are TGCGCCAGCAGTGATACACTAGCGCGGGCCAATAAGCAGTTCTTC.

The chain is built from TRBV5-4 and TRBJ1-2; 7 bases are shared with TRBD1. The CDR3 consists of 14 residues. With V trimmed by 2 bases and J by 0 bases, 1 base remained unmatched. Germline assignment: CDR1 SGHNT and CDR2 YYREEE (reference sequence). The CDR3 nucleotides read TGTGCCAGCAGCTTACAGGGGTCTAACTATGGCTACACCTTC. Translating it yields CASSLQGSNYGYTF. The full variable domain, rest sourced from reference TRBV5-4 and TRBJ1-2, is ETGVTQSPTHLIKTRGQQVTLRCSSQSGHNTVSWYQQALGQGPQFIFQYYREEENGRGNFPPRFSGLQFPNYSSELNVNALELDDSALYLCASSLQGSNYGYTFGSGTRLTVV.

With regard to this clone: Given the absence of the conserved phenylalanine or tryptophan at the CDR3 end, a read error is likely. The DNA is omitted, as the CDR3 cannot be located on it reliably, and the CDR3 follows TCRdb's listing. The chain couples TRBV6-5 to TRBJ1-1. From its first to its last residue, the CDR3 has 10 amino acids. Per the germline V gene, CDR1 is MNHEY and CDR2 is SVGAGI. The CDR3 sequence: CASSELTGVV.

The rearrangement joins TRBV11-3 to TRBJ2-1, with D unresolved. This CDR3 is 15 amino acids long. V gave up 0 bases and J gave up 4 bases, with 10 bases separating them. CDR1 and CDR2 from the germline V gene are SGHNT and YENEEA. In DNA, the CDR3 is TGTGCCAGCAGCTTAGATCGGGCCCGATACAATGAGCAGTTCTTC. Protein sequence: CASSLDRARYNEQFF.

This chain joins TRBV5-1 and TRBJ1-4; 7 bases match TRBD1. V shed 4 bases and J 5 bases; nucleotides not matched to a gene: 11. Germline-derived CDR1 and CDR2 are SGHRS and YFSETQ. The CDR3 sequence is 16 residues long. This chain's CDR3 is CASSGTPGQLNEKLFF. CDR3 nucleotide sequence: TGCGCCAGCAGCGGCACCCCGGGACAGCTCAATGAAAAACTGTTTTTT.

The rearrangement links TRBV15 to TRBJ1-2; D might be TRBD1 (5 bases). CDR3 size: 14 residues. V was trimmed by 5 bases and J by 4 bases, leaving 14 bases between them. Germline values: CDR1 LNHNV, CDR2 YYDKDF (reference sequence). The CDR3 region has the DNA TGTGCCACCAGCCAACACCTCGGGACCTATGGCTACACCTTC. Amino acids: CATSQHLGTYGYTF.

This sequence joins TRBV5-5 and TRBJ1-2; D uncertain. The germline V gene encodes CDR1 SGHKS and CDR2 YYEKEE (reference sequence). The CDR3 contains 15 residues. V dropped 4 bases and J dropped 0 bases, with 13 bases sitting between them. The CDR3 protein is CASSPNFGANYGYTF. Written as DNA, the CDR3 is TGTGCCAGCAGCCCAAATTTCGGGGCTAACTATGGCTACACCTTC.

This chain connects TRBV20-1 to TRBJ2-1, with D perhaps matching TRBD1 (6 bases). This CDR3 is 11 amino acids long. Germline V gives CDR1 DFQATT, CDR2 SNEGSKA (reference sequence). The germline V and J ends were trimmed by 6 bases and 8 bases, with 11 bases remaining between them. CDR3 nucleotide sequence: TGCAGTGCAAAGCAGGGGCATGAGCAGTTCTTC. This translates into CSAKQGHEQFF.

The CDR3 DNA reads as TGTGCCAGCAGCTTACTGGACAGGGAAAATGGCTACACCTTC. Translating it yields CASSLLDRENGYTF. The gene calls are TRBV5-4 and TRBJ1-2, with TRBD1 identical over 8 bases. Germline CDR1 reads SGHNT; CDR2 reads YYREEE (reference sequence). V was clipped by 2 bases and J by 6 bases; unmatched bases: 6. The CDR3 has 14 residues.